This TCR beta chain was documented in a study of CD8 T cells in ankylosing spondylitis. Study observations and caveats: About 8 highly homologous variants made up a TCR beta motif, and this motif appeared characteristic of ankylosing spondylitis blood.

This clonotype occurred many times. Antigen specificity is unknown. TCRdb passed the 5' RACE reads through MiXCR, listing each CDR3 protein once. This sample has 300,000 to 350,000 distinct CDR3 sequences, with roughly 20% found just once. This clonotype originated in a female donor with ankylosing spondylitis or in good health (not recorded which). Material: blood, either unsorted or a sorted T cell fraction (not recorded which).

The CDR3 DNA reads TGTGCCAGCAGCGCGACAGGAACGACCTACGAGCAGTACTTC. Translating it yields CASSATGTTYEQYF. The chain joins TRBV12-3 or TRBV12-4 to TRBJ2-7, with D maybe TRBD1 (6 bases). Between the trimmed V and J ends, which lost 6 bases and 2 bases, there was a span of 14 bases. The CDR3 sequence is 14 residues long.